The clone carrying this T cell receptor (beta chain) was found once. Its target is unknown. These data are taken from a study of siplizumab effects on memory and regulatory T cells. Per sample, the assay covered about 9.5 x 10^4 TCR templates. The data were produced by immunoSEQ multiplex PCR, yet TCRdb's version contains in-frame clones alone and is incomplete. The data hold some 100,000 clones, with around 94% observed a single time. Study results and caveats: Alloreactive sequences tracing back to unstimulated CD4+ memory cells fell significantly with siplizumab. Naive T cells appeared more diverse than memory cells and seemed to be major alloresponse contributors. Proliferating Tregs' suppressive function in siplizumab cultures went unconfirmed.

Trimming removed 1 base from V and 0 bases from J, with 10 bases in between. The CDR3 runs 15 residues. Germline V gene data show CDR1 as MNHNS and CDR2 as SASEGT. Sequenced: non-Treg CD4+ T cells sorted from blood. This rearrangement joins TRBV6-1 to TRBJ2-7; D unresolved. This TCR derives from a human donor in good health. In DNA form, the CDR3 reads TGTGCCAGCAGTGAAGTCGTCAGCCTCTCCTACGAGCAGTACTTC. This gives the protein CASSEVVSLSYEQYF.